A selection of T cell receptor beta chains follows, all from one sample in a study of blood T cell repertoires in COVID-19. Repertoires were generated with immunoSEQ multiplex PCR, while TCRdb's copy carries only in-frame clones and drops some. In the table there are 150,000 to 200,000 clones, around 67% of which are singletons. The sequencing input was peripheral blood. The receptors derive from a woman older than 75 with acute or convalescent COVID-19. Both conserved end residues are part of each CDR3. Each record gives: J gene, V gene, clone size, D gene, CDR3 DNA, CDR3 protein. D genes are given only for firm matches. Clone size is not always given. Where it is, it says once, few, many or a class for expanded clones.

j_gene: TRBJ1-4; v_gene: TRBV5-8; abundance: -; d_gene: TRBD1; CDR3nt: TGTGCCAGCAGCTTCAGGACAGGGCATAATGAAAAACTGTTTTTT; CDR3aa: CASSFRTGHNEKLFF
j_gene: TRBJ1-2; v_gene: TRBV6-6; abundance: -; d_gene: -; CDR3nt: TGTGCCAGCAGTTACTCGAGCACGGCTAACTATGGCTACACCTTC; CDR3aa: CASSYSSTANYGYTF
j_gene: TRBJ2-5; v_gene: TRBV7-2; abundance: -; d_gene: TRBD2; CDR3nt: TGTGCCAGCAATAGCGGGAGTACGGAGACCCAGTACTTC; CDR3aa: CASNSGSTETQYF
j_gene: TRBJ1-6; v_gene: TRBV18; abundance: -; d_gene: TRBD1; CDR3nt: TGTGCCAGCTCATCGACAGGGGCCAATTCACCCCTCCACTTT; CDR3aa: CASSSTGANSPLHF
j_gene: TRBJ2-3; v_gene: TRBV28; abundance: -; d_gene: TRBD2; CDR3nt: TGTGCCAGCAGTCGAATCCTAGCGGGAGCAGCAGATACGCAGTATTTT; CDR3aa: CASSRILAGAADTQYF
j_gene: TRBJ2-3; v_gene: TRBV2; abundance: -; d_gene: -; CDR3nt: TGTGCCAGCAGCCTTAACAGGGCACTGAGCACAGATACGCAGTATTTT; CDR3aa: CASSLNRALSTDTQYF
j_gene: TRBJ1-5; v_gene: TRBV12-3/TRBV12-4; abundance: -; d_gene: -; CDR3nt: TGTGCCAGCAGTTTATATCGGGGTCAGCCCCAGCATTTT; CDR3aa: CASSLYRGQPQHF
j_gene: TRBJ2-6; v_gene: TRBV14; abundance: few; d_gene: -; CDR3nt: TGTGCCAGCAGCCAAGACTTCGCAGGGTATAGCTCTGGGGCCAACGTCCTGACTTTC; CDR3aa: CASSQDFAGYSSGANVLTF
j_gene: TRBJ2-1; v_gene: TRBV12-3/TRBV12-4; abundance: -; d_gene: TRBD2; CDR3nt: TGTGCCAGCAGCCGAGGGCGGGAGGATGAGCAGTTCTTC; CDR3aa: CASSRGREDEQFF
j_gene: TRBJ2-7; v_gene: TRBV2; abundance: -; d_gene: -; CDR3nt: TGTGCCAGCAGTTTTACGCTGACAGACTTTTCCTACGAGCAGTACTTC; CDR3aa: CASSFTLTDFSYEQYF
j_gene: TRBJ2-1; v_gene: TRBV6-5; abundance: few; d_gene: -; CDR3nt: TGTGCCAGCAGTTATGATAGCGGTTACTCCTACAATGAGCAGTTCTTC; CDR3aa: CASSYDSGYSYNEQFF
j_gene: TRBJ2-3; v_gene: TRBV30; abundance: -; d_gene: -; CDR3nt: TGTGCCTGGAAGGCGGGGTCTGGCACAGATACGCAGTATTTT; CDR3aa: CAWKAGSGTDTQYF
j_gene: TRBJ2-7; v_gene: TRBV5-1; abundance: -; d_gene: TRBD2; CDR3nt: TGCGCCAGCAGCTTGAGACTAGCGGGAGCAGACGAGCAGTACTTC; CDR3aa: CASSLRLAGADEQYF
j_gene: TRBJ2-3; v_gene: TRBV7-9; abundance: -; d_gene: -; CDR3nt: TGTGCCAGCAGCTCCTCGACAGTATCAGATACGCAGTATTTT; CDR3aa: CASSSSTVSDTQYF
j_gene: TRBJ2-3; v_gene: TRBV5-1; abundance: -; d_gene: -; CDR3nt: TGCGCCAGCAGCGGCGACTTTGATACGCAGTATTTT; CDR3aa: CASSGDFDTQYF
j_gene: TRBJ2-7; v_gene: TRBV5-6; abundance: -; d_gene: TRBD1; CDR3nt: TGTGCCAGCAGCCGCCTAGGGACAGGGGATTTCGACGAGCAGTACTTC; CDR3aa: CASSRLGTGDFDEQYF
j_gene: TRBJ1-1; v_gene: TRBV18; abundance: -; d_gene: -; CDR3nt: TGTGCCAGCTCACCCCCACACGAGAACACTGAAGCTTTCTTT; CDR3aa: CASSPPHENTEAFF
j_gene: TRBJ2-3; v_gene: TRBV10-1; abundance: -; d_gene: -; CDR3nt: TGCGCCAGCAGTGCACAGGGTTACGATACGCAGTATTTT; CDR3aa: CASSAQGYDTQYF